A selection of T cell receptor beta chains follows, all from one sample in a study of shared clonotypes between healthy human individuals. Sequencing was performed with immunoSEQ multiplex PCR; in TCRdb, only in-frame clones are kept and a portion is missing. The repertoire has millions of clones, about 95% of them found once; the top ten carry 1% to 1.3%. Sequencing was carried out using naive CD8+ T cells sorted from blood. The receptors here all came from a man aged 18-30 years in good health. The CDR3 runs from the conserved cysteine through the conserved F or W. Fields, in order: D gene, clone size, V gene, J gene, CDR3 DNA, CDR3 protein. D genes are given only for firm matches. The size field is filled for only some rows; it gives once, few, many or a size class.

D gene: -
clone size: -
V gene: TRBV7-8
J gene: TRBJ2-7
CDR3 DNA: TGTGCCAGCAGCGTCACAGGAACCACACTCTCCTACGAGCAGTACTTC
CDR3 protein: CASSVTGTTLSYEQYF

D gene: -
clone size: -
V gene: TRBV5-6
J gene: TRBJ2-7
CDR3 DNA: TGTGCCAGCAGCTCCGGTGGTCTTTACGAGCAGTACTTC
CDR3 protein: CASSSGGLYEQYF

D gene: -
clone size: -
V gene: TRBV5-1
J gene: TRBJ1-1
CDR3 DNA: TGCGCCAGCAGCTTGGGGGCAGTAACTGAAGCTTTCTTT
CDR3 protein: CASSLGAVTEAFF

D gene: TRBD1
clone size: -
V gene: TRBV9
J gene: TRBJ1-1
CDR3 DNA: TGTGCCAGCAGCCTTCAGGGGGGCACTGAAGCTTTCTTT
CDR3 protein: CASSLQGGTEAFF

D gene: TRBD1
clone size: -
V gene: TRBV6-1
J gene: TRBJ2-7
CDR3 DNA: TGTGCCAGCAGTGAACGAAGTCCAGGGGGTTACGAGCAGTACTTC
CDR3 protein: CASSERSPGGYEQYF

D gene: TRBD1
clone size: -
V gene: TRBV6-6
J gene: TRBJ1-6
CDR3 DNA: TGTGCCAGCAGTTCCCTCGACAGGGGGATTTCACCCCTCCACTTT
CDR3 protein: CASSSLDRGISPLHF

D gene: -
clone size: -
V gene: TRBV30
J gene: TRBJ2-7
CDR3 DNA: TGTGCCTGGAGTGCTCTAGACACATGGGTGGAGTACGAGCAGTACTTC
CDR3 protein: CAWSALDTWVEYEQYF

D gene: -
clone size: -
V gene: TRBV6-1
J gene: TRBJ2-7
CDR3 DNA: TGTGCCAGCAGTGAGCTAGGTGTCAGGGAGCAGTACTTC
CDR3 protein: CASSELGVREQYF

D gene: -
clone size: -
V gene: TRBV14
J gene: TRBJ1-3
CDR3 DNA: TGTGCCAGCAGCCCCCGGACACTCGGAAACACCATATATTTT
CDR3 protein: CASSPRTLGNTIYF

D gene: TRBD1
clone size: -
V gene: TRBV5-1
J gene: TRBJ2-7
CDR3 DNA: TGCGCCAGCTGCCCGGGACAGGGGGTCTACGAGCAGTACTTC
CDR3 protein: CASCPGQGVYEQYF

D gene: TRBD2
clone size: -
V gene: TRBV4-1
J gene: TRBJ2-1
CDR3 DNA: TGCGCCAGCAGCCAAGGGCGGGACTATTACAATGAGCAGTTCTTC
CDR3 protein: CASSQGRDYYNEQFF

D gene: -
clone size: -
V gene: TRBV6-6
J gene: TRBJ2-1
CDR3 DNA: TGTGCCAGCAGTTACACGAGGTACAATGAGCAGTTCTTC
CDR3 protein: CASSYTRYNEQFF

D gene: -
clone size: few
V gene: TRBV6-1
J gene: TRBJ2-7
CDR3 DNA: TGTGCCAGCTGGGAAAAAAACAGGCCCCACTACGAGCAGTACTTC
CDR3 protein: CASWEKNRPHYEQYF

D gene: -
clone size: -
V gene: TRBV9
J gene: TRBJ1-2
CDR3 DNA: TGTGCCAGCAGCTCAGGAACGTCAAATTATGGCTACACCTTC
CDR3 protein: CASSSGTSNYGYTF

D gene: TRBD2
clone size: -
V gene: TRBV2
J gene: TRBJ2-5
CDR3 DNA: TGTGCCAGCAGTGAAGCCTCCTCCTCACTAGCGGGAGGGCCGGAGACCCAGTACTTC
CDR3 protein: CASSEASSSLAGGPETQYF

D gene: -
clone size: -
V gene: TRBV4-1
J gene: TRBJ2-1
CDR3 DNA: TGCGCCAGCAGCCCCAGGGGGGGGGATTATAGGAATGAGCAGTTCTTC
CDR3 protein: CASSPRGGDYRNEQFF

D gene: -
clone size: -
V gene: TRBV19
J gene: TRBJ2-3
CDR3 DNA: TGTGCCAGTAGTATTGGTGGGAGAGGCGCAGATACGCAGTATTTT
CDR3 protein: CASSIGGRGADTQYF

D gene: -
clone size: -
V gene: TRBV5-4
J gene: TRBJ1-2
CDR3 DNA: TGTGCCAGCAGCTCCTATACAGGGACCTACTATGGCTACACCTTC
CDR3 protein: CASSSYTGTYYGYTF

D gene: -
clone size: -
V gene: TRBV19
J gene: TRBJ1-6
CDR3 DNA: TGTGCCAGTAGTATTCGAGATTATAATTCACCCCTCCACTTT
CDR3 protein: CASSIRDYNSPLHF

D gene: TRBD2
clone size: -
V gene: TRBV4-3
J gene: TRBJ2-1
CDR3 DNA: TGCGCCAGCAGCCCTAGCGGCGGAGTATACAATGAGCAGTTCTTC
CDR3 protein: CASSPSGGVYNEQFF